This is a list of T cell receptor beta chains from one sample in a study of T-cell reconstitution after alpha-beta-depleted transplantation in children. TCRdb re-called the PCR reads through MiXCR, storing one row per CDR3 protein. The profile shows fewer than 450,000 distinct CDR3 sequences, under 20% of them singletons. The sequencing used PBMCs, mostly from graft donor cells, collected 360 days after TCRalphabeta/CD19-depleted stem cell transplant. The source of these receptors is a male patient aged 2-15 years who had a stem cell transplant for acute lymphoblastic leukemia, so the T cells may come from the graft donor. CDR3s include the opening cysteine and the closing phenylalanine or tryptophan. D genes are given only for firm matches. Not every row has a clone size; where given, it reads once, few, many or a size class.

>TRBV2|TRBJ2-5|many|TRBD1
CASRDRGLKQETQYF
TGTGCCAGCAGGGACAGGGGCCTGAAACAAGAGACCCAGTACTTC
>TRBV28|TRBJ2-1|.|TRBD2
CASSRAGGFDEQFF
TGTGCCAGCAGCCGGGCGGGGGGGTTTGATGAGCAGTTCTTC
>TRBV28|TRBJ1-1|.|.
CAIQGATEAFF
TGTGCCATCCAGGGTGCCACTGAAGCTTTCTTT
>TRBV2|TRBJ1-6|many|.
CASSEMGIRNSPLHF
TGTGCCAGCAGTGAGATGGGGATTCGTAATTCACCCCTCCACTTT
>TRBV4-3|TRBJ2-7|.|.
CASSQDVTESYEQYF
TGCGCCAGCAGCCAAGATGTGACAGAGAGCTACGAGCAGTACTTC
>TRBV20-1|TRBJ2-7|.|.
CSARAALWRGTYEQYF
TGCAGTGCTAGAGCCGCTCTGTGGAGAGGGACCTACGAGCAGTACTTC
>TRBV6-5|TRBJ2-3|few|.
CASSAIGDTQYF
TGTGCCAGCAGCGCCATAGGGGATACGCAGTATTTT
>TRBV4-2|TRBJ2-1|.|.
CASSQGGWSSYNEQFF
TGTGCCAGCAGCCAAGGTGGCTGGAGCTCCTACAATGAGCAGTTCTTC
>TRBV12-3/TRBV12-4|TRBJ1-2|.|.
CASSFLLGGRGIYGYTF
TGTGCCAGCAGTTTTCTTCTCGGAGGGAGGGGAATCTATGGCTACACCTTC
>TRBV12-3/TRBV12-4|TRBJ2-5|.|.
CASSLEGLGLETQYF
TGTGCCAGCAGTTTAGAGGGTTTGGGGCTGGAGACCCAGTACTTC
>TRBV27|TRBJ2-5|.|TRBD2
CASSSRLAGGFGETQYF
TGTGCCAGCAGTTCTCGACTAGCGGGAGGATTCGGAGAGACCCAGTACTTC
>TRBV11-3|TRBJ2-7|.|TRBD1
CASSLGRGLRDRAYEQYF
TGTGCCAGCAGCTTAGGACGGGGTCTGCGGGACAGGGCCTACGAGCAGTACTTC
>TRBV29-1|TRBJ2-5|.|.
CSVGGRRDTQYF
TGCAGCGTTGGTGGCCGGAGGGATACCCAGTACTTC
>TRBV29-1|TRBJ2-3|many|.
CSVAGSTDTQYF
TGCAGCGTTGCCGGTAGCACAGATACGCAGTATTTT
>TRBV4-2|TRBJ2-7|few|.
CASSQSRLIEQYF
TGTGCCAGCAGCCAATCCCGGTTAATCGAGCAGTACTTC
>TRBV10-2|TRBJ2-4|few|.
CASSVYRERVKNIQYF
TGCGCCAGCAGTGTGTACAGGGAGAGAGTCAAAAACATTCAGTACTTC
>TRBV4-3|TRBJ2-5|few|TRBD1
CASSRGDRVGETQYF
TGCGCCAGCAGCCGAGGGGACAGGGTGGGAGAGACCCAGTACTTC
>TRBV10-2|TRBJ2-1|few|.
CASSDAAAYNEQFF
TGCGCCAGCAGTGATGCGGCAGCCTACAATGAGCAGTTCTTC
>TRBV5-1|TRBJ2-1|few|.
CASSRGVFPGVREQFF
TGCGCCAGCAGCCGGGGGGTCTTCCCAGGGGTTCGTGAGCAGTTCTTC